The present entry profiles one T cell receptor beta chain with its context. Its cognate antigen is unknown. This sample was included in a study of vaccination and CD4 T cells after COVID-19. Treatment described: roughly 10-day PBMC culture with coronavirus spike peptide pools or control peptides (ViraFEST assay). Overall study results and limits: Only after vaccination were a median roughly 90% of convalescents' reactive clones seen.

This CDR3 contains 17 residues. The germline gives CDR1 LNHDA, CDR2 SQIVND (reference sequence). J lost 3 bases, V lost 4 bases, and 14 bases had no gene match. Sequenced with the Oncomine TCR Beta short-read assay was DNA taken from cultured CD4+ T cells. MiXCR was run by TCRdb on the PCR reads, yielding one entry per CDR3 protein. This table holds about 21,000 distinct CDR3 sequences, roughly 64% found once. The rearrangement links TRBV19 to TRBJ1-2; 7 positions match TRBD1. The sequencing sample was made of CD4+ T cells from blood, cultured in vitro. The receptor's source is a human donor who had recovered from COVID-19. The CDR3 DNA is TGTGCCAGTAGTACAGGACAGGTGATATTAGCGGACTATGGCTACACCTTC. Translation gives CASSTGQVILADYGYTF.